This TCR beta chain is drawn from a study of shared clonotypes between healthy human individuals. This CDR3 has 15 amino acids. The V end was cut by 5 bases, the J end by 1 base, with 14 bases between. CDR1 MDHEN and CDR2 SYDVKM come from the germline V gene. Sequencing was performed with immunoSEQ multiplex PCR; in TCRdb, only in-frame clones are kept and a portion is missing. Of over 2 million clones listed, over 85% are singletons. The source material was naive CD4+ T cells sorted from blood. Subset given: CD45RA+ positively selected. The sequence was collected from a man younger than 35 in good health. This chain uses TRBV28 with TRBJ1-1; D gene uncertain. The CDR3: CASSPTSVGNTEAFF. The CDR3 nucleotides are TGTGCCAGCAGTCCTACCTCAGTAGGGAACACTGAAGCTTTCTTT. The whole variable domain, filled in from reference TRBV28 and TRBJ1-1, reads DVKVTQSSRYLVKRTGEKVFLECVQDMDHENMFWYRQDPGLGLRLIYFSYDVKMKEKGDIPEGYSVSREKKERFSLILESASTNQTSMYLCASSPTSVGNTEAFFGQGTRLTVV.